Detailed here is one TCR beta chain. What it binds is unknown. The CDR3 loop spans 15 amino acids. Germline V gene data show CDR1 as MDHEN and CDR2 as SYDVKM. Trimming stripped 9 bases from V and 0 bases from J, with 15 bases between. These data come from a study of cytomegalovirus exposure and HLA in healthy donors. Notes on the study in general: The study listed some 160 cytomegalovirus-associated TCR beta chains.

The donors were part of the validation cohort of fewer than 150 subjects. That cohort was separate from the first cohort, which comprised 500 to 700 subjects. Generated by immunoSEQ multiplex PCR, the TCRdb table keeps only in-frame clones and is missing some. The table has 150,000 to 200,000 clones, nearly 90% seen once; the top ten hold around 10%. This TCR derives from a woman in her late teens or twenties in good health and CMV-seropositive. This chain connects TRBV28 to TRBJ1-3; TRBD1 is a possible D gene (5 bases). Sequencing was performed on PBMCs. CDR3 amino acids: CASGGGESSGNTIYF. In DNA form, the CDR3 reads TGTGCCAGTGGGGGGGGAGAAAGCTCTGGAAACACCATATATTTT.